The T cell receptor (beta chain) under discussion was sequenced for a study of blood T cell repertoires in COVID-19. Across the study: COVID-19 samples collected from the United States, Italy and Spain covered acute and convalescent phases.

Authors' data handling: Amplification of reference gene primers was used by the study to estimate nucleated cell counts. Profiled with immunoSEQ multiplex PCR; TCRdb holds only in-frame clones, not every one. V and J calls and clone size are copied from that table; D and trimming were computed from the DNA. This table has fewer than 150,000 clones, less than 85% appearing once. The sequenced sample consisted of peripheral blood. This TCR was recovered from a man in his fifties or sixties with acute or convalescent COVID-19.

The CDR3 here is CASSPGLAGGTDTQYF. The CDR3 DNA follows: TGTGCCAGCAGCCCGGGACTAGCGGGGGGTACAGATACGCAGTATTTT. The chain is built from TRBV5-4 and TRBJ2-3; 15 bases line up with TRBD2. Per the germline V gene, CDR1 is SGHNT and CDR2 is YYREEE (reference sequence). Germline trimming cut 4 bases from V and 3 bases from J; bases unmatched to any gene: 3. This CDR3 region has 16 residues.